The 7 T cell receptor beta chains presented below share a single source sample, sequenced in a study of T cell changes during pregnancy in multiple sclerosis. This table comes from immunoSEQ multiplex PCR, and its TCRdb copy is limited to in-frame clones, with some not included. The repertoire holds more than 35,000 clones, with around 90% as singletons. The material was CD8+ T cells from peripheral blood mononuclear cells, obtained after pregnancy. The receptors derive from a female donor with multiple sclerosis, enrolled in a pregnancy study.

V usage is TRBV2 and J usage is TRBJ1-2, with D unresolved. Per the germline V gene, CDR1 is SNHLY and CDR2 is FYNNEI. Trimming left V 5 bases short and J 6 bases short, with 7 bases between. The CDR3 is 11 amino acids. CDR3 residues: CASSPDDGYTF. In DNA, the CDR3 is TGTGCCAGCAGTCCAGATGATGGCTACACCTTC.

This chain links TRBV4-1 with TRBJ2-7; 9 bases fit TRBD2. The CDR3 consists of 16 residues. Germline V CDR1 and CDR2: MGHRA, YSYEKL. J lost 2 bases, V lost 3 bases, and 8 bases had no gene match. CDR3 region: CASSQNVAGGTYEQYF. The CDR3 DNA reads TGCGCCAGCAGCCAGAACGTTGCGGGAGGGACCTACGAGCAGTACTTC.

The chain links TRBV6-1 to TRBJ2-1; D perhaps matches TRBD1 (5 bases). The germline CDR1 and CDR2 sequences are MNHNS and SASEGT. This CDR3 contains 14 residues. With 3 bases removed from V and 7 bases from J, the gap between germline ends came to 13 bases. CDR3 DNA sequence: TGTGCCAGCAGTGACAGGGTCCCTAGTAATGAGCAGTTCTTC. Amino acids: CASSDRVPSNEQFF.

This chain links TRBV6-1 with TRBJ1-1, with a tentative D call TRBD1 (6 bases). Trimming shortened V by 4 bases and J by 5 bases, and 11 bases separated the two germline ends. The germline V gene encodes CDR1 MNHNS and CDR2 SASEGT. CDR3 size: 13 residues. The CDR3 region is CASSGGRRTEAFF. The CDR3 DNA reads TGTGCCAGCAGTGGGGGGCGCCGGACTGAAGCTTTCTTT.

The CDR3: CASSPRGDSGNTIYF. The CDR3 DNA reads TGTGCCAGCAGCCCGAGAGGAGACTCTGGAAACACCATATATTTT. The chain combines TRBV9 with TRBJ1-3; D is uncertain. The germline V gene has CDR1 SGDLS and CDR2 YYNGEE. This CDR3 spans 15 amino acids. The ends were cut back, 4 bases at V and 0 bases at J, with 11 bases in the middle.

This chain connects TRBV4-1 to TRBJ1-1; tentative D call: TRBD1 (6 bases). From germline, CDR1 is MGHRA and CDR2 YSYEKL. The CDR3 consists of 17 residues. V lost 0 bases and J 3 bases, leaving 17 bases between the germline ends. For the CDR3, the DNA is TGCGCCAGCAGCCAAGAGTTACGGGGGGCCTGGGACACTGAAGCTTTCTTT. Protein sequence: CASSQELRGAWDTEAFF.

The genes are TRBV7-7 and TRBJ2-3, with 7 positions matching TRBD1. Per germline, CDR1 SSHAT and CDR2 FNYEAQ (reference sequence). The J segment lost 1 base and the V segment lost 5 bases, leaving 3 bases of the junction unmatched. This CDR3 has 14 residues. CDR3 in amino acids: CASSRDRGTDTQYF. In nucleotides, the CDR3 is TGTGCCAGCAGCCGGGACAGAGGCACAGATACGCAGTATTTT.